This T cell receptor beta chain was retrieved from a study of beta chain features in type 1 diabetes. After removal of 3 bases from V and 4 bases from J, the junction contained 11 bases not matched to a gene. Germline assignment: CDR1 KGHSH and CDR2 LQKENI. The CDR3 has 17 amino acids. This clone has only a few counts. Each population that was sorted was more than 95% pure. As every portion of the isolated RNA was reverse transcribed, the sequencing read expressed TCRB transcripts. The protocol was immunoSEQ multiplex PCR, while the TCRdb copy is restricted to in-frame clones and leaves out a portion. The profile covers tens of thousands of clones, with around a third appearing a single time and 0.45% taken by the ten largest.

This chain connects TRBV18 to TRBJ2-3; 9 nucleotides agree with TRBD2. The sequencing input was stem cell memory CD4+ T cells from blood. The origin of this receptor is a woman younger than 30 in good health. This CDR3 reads CASSPLGAGGQSDTQYF. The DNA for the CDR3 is TGTGCCAGCTCACCCCTCGGCGCGGGGGGGCAGTCAGATACGCAGTATTTT. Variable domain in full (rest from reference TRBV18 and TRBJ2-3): NAGVMQNPRHLVRRRGQEARLRCSPMKGHSHVYWYRQLPEEGLKFMVYLQKENIIDESGMPKERFSAEFPKEGPSILRIQQVVRGDSAAYFCASSPLGAGGQSDTQYFGPGTRLTVL.